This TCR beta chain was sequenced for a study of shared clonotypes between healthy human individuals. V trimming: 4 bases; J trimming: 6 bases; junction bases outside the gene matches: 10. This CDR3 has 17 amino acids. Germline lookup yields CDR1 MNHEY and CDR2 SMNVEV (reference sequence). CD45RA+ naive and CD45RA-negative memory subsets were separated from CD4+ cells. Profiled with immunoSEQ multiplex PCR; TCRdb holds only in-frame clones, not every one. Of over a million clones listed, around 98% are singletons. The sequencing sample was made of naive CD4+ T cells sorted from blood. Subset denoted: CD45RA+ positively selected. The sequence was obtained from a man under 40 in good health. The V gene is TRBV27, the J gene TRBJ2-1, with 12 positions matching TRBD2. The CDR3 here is CASSSQKSLAGGNEQFF. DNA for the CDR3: TGTGCCAGCAGTTCGCAAAAATCACTAGCGGGGGGCAATGAGCAGTTCTTC.